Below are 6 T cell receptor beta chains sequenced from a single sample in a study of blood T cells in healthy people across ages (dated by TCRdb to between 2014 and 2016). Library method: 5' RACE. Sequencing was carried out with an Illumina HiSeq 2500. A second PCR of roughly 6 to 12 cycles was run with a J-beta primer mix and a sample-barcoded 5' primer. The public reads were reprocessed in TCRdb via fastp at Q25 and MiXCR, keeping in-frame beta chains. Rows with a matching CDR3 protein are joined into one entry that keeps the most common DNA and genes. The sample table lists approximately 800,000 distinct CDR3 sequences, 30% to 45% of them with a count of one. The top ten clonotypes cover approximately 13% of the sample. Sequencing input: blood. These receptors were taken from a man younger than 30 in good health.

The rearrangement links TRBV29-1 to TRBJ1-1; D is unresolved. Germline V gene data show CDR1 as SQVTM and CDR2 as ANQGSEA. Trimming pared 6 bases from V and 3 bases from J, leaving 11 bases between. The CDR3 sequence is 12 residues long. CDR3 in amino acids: CSVGGGHTEAFF. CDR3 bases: TGCAGCGTCGGAGGTGGTCACACTGAAGCTTTCTTT.

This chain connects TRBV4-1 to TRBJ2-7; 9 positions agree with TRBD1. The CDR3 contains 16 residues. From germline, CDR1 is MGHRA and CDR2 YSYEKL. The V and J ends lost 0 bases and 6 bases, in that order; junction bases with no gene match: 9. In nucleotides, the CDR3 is TGCGCCAGCAGCCAAGATTGGGACAGGGTCCTTGGCGAGCAGTACTTC. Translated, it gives CASSQDWDRVLGEQYF.

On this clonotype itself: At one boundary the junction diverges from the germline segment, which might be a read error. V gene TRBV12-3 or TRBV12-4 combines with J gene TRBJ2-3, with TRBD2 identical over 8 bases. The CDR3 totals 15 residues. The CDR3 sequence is CASSLRGGSADTEYF. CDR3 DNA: TGTGCCAGCAGTTTACGCGGGGGGAGCGCAGATACGGAGTATTTT.

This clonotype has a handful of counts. The CDR3 coding sequence is TGTGCCAGCAGCCAACAGGGGGGCTCGAGCACTGAAGCTTTCTTT. It translates to CASSQQGGSSTEAFF. The chain couples TRBV4-2 to TRBJ1-1, with 7 nucleotides matching TRBD1. Trimming removed 2 bases from V and 4 bases from J; junction bases left unmatched: 7. CDR1 LGHNA and CDR2 YNFKEQ come from the germline V gene. The CDR3 runs to 15 residues.

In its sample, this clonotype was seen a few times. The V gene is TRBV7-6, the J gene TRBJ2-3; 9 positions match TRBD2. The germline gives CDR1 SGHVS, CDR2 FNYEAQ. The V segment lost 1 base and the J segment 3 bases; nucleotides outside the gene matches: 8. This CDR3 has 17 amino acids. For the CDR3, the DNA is TGTGCCAGCAGCTTAGGTCCCCGCGGGGGGGCGACAGATACGCAGTATTTT. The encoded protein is CASSLGPRGGATDTQYF.

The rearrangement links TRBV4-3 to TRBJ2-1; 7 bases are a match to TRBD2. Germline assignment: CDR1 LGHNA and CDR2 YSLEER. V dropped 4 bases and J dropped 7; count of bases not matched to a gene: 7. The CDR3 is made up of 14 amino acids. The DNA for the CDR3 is TGCGCCAGCAGCCTTAGCGGGTTAGGGAATGAGCAGTTCTTC. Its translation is CASSLSGLGNEQFF.